This paragraph reports one TCR beta chain. The data were produced by immunoSEQ multiplex PCR, yet TCRdb's version contains in-frame clones alone and is incomplete. This repertoire shows under 150,000 clones, about nine tenths found once; its top ten account for 1.4%. This sample was included in a study of T cells after somatic rescue of genetic block. The CDR3 spans 17 residues. Germline-derived CDR1 and CDR2 are GTSNPN and SVGIG (reference sequence). Trimming cost V 4 bases and J 5 bases; bases outside gene matches: 15. This receptor was identified in a woman between 18 and 29 years old. This sequence joins TRBV30 and TRBJ1-1; 11 bases match TRBD1. The sample comprised peripheral blood mononuclear cells (PBMCs). CDR3 residues: CAWTRDRTGGFVTEAFF. The DNA of the CDR3 is TGTGCCTGGACCAGAGACCGGACAGGGGGCTTTGTAACTGAAGCTTTCTTT.